The present entry profiles one T cell receptor beta chain with its context. One end of the junction does not line up with germline, which may come from a read error. This sample is part of a study of shared clonotypes between healthy human individuals. The wider study: Three plates were used per donor for CD4 naive, three for CD4 memory, two for CD8 naive and one for CD8 memory.

The CDR3 runs 13 residues. Germline V lookup: CDR1 MDHEN, CDR2 SYDVKM. Produced via immunoSEQ multiplex PCR; TCRdb's table is partial and in-frame only. The sample includes about 2.5 million clones, 85% to 95% seen only once; the top ten take roughly 0.34%. The specimen sequenced was naive CD4+ T cells from PBMCs. The subset here: CD45RA+ positively selected. This clonotype originated in a man aged 18-30 years in good health. Some clones in this sample may be carry-over from other donors' samples. The gene calls are TRBV28 and TRBJ2-7; 7 bases line up with TRBD2. The CDR3 DNA sequence: TGTGCCAGCGGGGGGGGTCAGTCCTACGAGCAGTACTTT. Translating gives CASGGGQSYEQYF.